These T cell receptor beta chains were read from a single sample in a study of blood T cell repertoires in COVID-19. Libraries were prepared by immunoSEQ multiplex PCR; TCRdb keeps only in-frame clonotypes and omits some of them. In the table there are 100,000 to 110,000 clones, about 80% of which are singletons. The sequencing input was peripheral blood. The receptor set was obtained from a woman in her seventies with acute or convalescent COVID-19. The CDR3 runs from the conserved cysteine through the conserved F or W. The order of the fields is clone size, J gene, V gene, D gene, CDR3 protein, CDR3 DNA. D genes are given only for firm matches. Size tells how often a clone was seen (once, few, many) or the class of an expanded clone, and some rows leave it out.

NA	TRBJ1-1	TRBV4-2	NA	CASSQDRGMNTEAFF	TGTGCCAGCAGCCAAGATCGGGGAATGAACACTGAAGCTTTCTTT
NA	TRBJ2-3	TRBV2	NA	CASSEEGSAYTDTQYF	TGTGCCAGCAGTGAAGAAGGGAGCGCATACACAGATACGCAGTATTTT
NA	TRBJ2-2	TRBV7-3	NA	CASSPTGTNTGELFF	TGTGCCAGCAGCCCCACCGGGACAAACACCGGGGAGCTGTTTTTT
NA	TRBJ2-5	TRBV7-2	TRBD1	CASSGTPNRGRQETQYF	TGTGCCAGCAGCGGCACCCCGAACAGGGGTCGGCAAGAGACCCAGTACTTC
few	TRBJ1-1	TRBV3-1/TRBV3-2	TRBD1	CASSQGVRGAFF	TGTGCCAGCAGCCAAGGTGTCAGGGGGGCTTTCTTT
few	TRBJ2-2	TRBV11-2	TRBD2	CASSPLAGVNTGELFF	TGTGCCAGCAGCCCACTGGCGGGGGTGAACACCGGGGAGCTGTTTTTT
NA	TRBJ1-4	TRBV6-4	NA	CASSASTGSSEKLFF	TGTGCCAGCAGTGCTTCGACAGGTTCGTCCGAAAAACTGTTTTTT
NA	TRBJ1-3	TRBV11-3	NA	CASSFSYERSAGNTIYF	TGTGCCAGCAGCTTTAGTTATGAGCGGTCGGCTGGAAACACCATATATTTT
NA	TRBJ1-2	TRBV28	NA	CASSLKWVSTGGYTF	TGTGCCAGCAGTTTAAAATGGGTCTCAACAGGGGGCTACACCTTC
NA	TRBJ2-1	TRBV4-1	TRBD2	CASSQVTSGGSYNEQFF	TGCGCCAGCAGCCAAGTAACTAGCGGGGGGTCCTACAATGAGCAGTTCTTC
NA	TRBJ1-1	TRBV28	NA	CASSLGSRASRSEAFF	TGTGCCAGCAGTTTAGGTTCGCGGGCCTCGAGGTCTGAAGCTTTCTTT
NA	TRBJ1-1	TRBV9	NA	CASSFGGVNTEAFF	TGTGCCAGCAGCTTTGGGGGGGTGAACACTGAAGCTTTCTTT
once	TRBJ1-2	TRBV29-1	NA	CSVQGANYGYTF	TGCAGCGTTCAAGGGGCCAACTATGGCTACACCTTC
NA	TRBJ2-7	TRBV19	NA	CASSIARASYEQYF	TGTGCCAGTAGTATCGCCAGGGCCTCCTACGAGCAGTACTTC
NA	TRBJ2-5	TRBV30	TRBD2	CAWAVGAGDETQYF	TGTGCCTGGGCTGTCGGCGCGGGGGATGAGACCCAGTACTTC
NA	TRBJ2-2	TRBV3-1/TRBV3-2	NA	CASSRGTGNTGELFF	TGTGCCAGCAGCCGGGGAACAGGGAACACCGGGGAGCTGTTTTTT
NA	TRBJ1-2	TRBV28	NA	CASSFAGAGYGYTF	TGTGCCAGCAGTTTCGCGGGGGCTGGCTATGGCTACACCTTC
NA	TRBJ1-2	TRBV28	TRBD1	CASSLTGEPYGYTF	TGTGCCAGCAGTTTGACAGGGGAGCCCTATGGCTACACCTTC
NA	TRBJ2-5	TRBV19	TRBD1	CASSRDRGQETQYF	TGTGCCAGTAGCAGGGACAGGGGGCAGGAGACCCAGTACTTC
once	TRBJ1-3	TRBV19	NA	CASSIRVEGGNTIYF	TGTGCCAGTAGTATCCGCGTTGAGGGTGGAAACACCATATATTTT
NA	TRBJ2-1	TRBV7-2	NA	CASSLVPTRGNEQFF	TGTGCCAGCAGCTTAGTTCCGACCAGGGGCAATGAGCAGTTCTTC
NA	TRBJ1-2	TRBV5-4	NA	CASSSNGVFYGYTF	TGTGCCAGCAGCTCGAACGGGGTGTTCTATGGCTACACCTTC
NA	TRBJ1-5	TRBV7-2	TRBD1	CASSFTSGQGIQPQHF	TGTGCCAGCAGCTTCACCTCGGGACAGGGTATACAGCCCCAGCATTTT
NA	TRBJ1-4	TRBV7-9	NA	CASSPGQGFEKLFF	TGTGCCAGCAGCCCTGGACAAGGCTTTGAAAAACTGTTTTTT
NA	TRBJ2-5	TRBV28	NA	CASSSRTRGQETQYF	TGTGCCAGCAGTTCACGGACCAGGGGCCAAGAGACCCAGTACTTC
NA	TRBJ1-4	TRBV5-1	NA	CASSLDGGEEKLFF	TGCGCCAGCAGCTTGGACGGTGGGGAGGAAAAACTGTTTTTT
NA	TRBJ1-2	TRBV2	TRBD1	CASSEPGDRVGGTF	TGTGCCAGCAGTGAACCGGGGGACAGAGTCGGTGGCACCTTC
NA	TRBJ2-5	TRBV7-2	TRBD2	CASSFQAGVGETQYF	TGTGCCAGCAGCTTCCAAGCGGGGGTGGGGGAGACCCAGTACTTC
NA	TRBJ1-1	TRBV28	NA	CASSRRRASNTEAFF	TGTGCCAGCAGCCGCCGGAGAGCCTCGAACACTGAAGCTTTCTTT
NA	TRBJ1-4	TRBV24-1	TRBD1	CATSDPEQGASEKLFF	TGTGCCACCAGTGACCCAGAACAGGGGGCGAGTGAAAAACTGTTTTTT
NA	TRBJ1-1	TRBV28	TRBD1	CASSSQGGRLDTEAFF	TGTGCCAGCAGTTCTCAGGGGGGACGGCTAGACACTGAAGCTTTCTTT
NA	TRBJ1-1	TRBV7-9	TRBD1	CASSLDPGQGRTEAFF	TGTGCCAGCAGCTTAGACCCCGGACAGGGGAGGACTGAAGCTTTCTTT
NA	TRBJ1-4	TRBV18	NA	CASSSDLEEGVYEKLFF	TGTGCCAGCTCATCCGACTTGGAAGAGGGGGTATATGAAAAACTGTTTTTT
NA	TRBJ2-1	TRBV10-3	NA	CAISESRSATYNEQFF	TGTGCCATCAGTGAGTCGCGGAGCGCCACCTACAATGAGCAGTTCTTC
NA	TRBJ2-2	TRBV14	NA	CASSQGGYTGELFF	TGTGCCAGCAGCCAGGGGGGATACACCGGGGAGCTGTTTTTT
NA	TRBJ2-1	TRBV7-2	TRBD2	CASSLRKVAGGRYNEQFF	TGTGCCAGCAGCTTAAGGAAGGTAGCGGGGGGGAGGTACAATGAGCAGTTCTTC
few	TRBJ2-7	TRBV5-1	TRBD2	CASWGLAGESYEQYF	TGCGCCAGCTGGGGACTAGCGGGGGAATCCTACGAGCAGTACTTC
NA	TRBJ2-5	TRBV7-2	TRBD1	CASSLGTGTGRDQYF	TGTGCCAGCAGCTTAGGAACCGGGACAGGACGAGACCAGTACTTC
NA	TRBJ1-2	TRBV20-1	NA	CSASASLGQGLKGYTF	TGCAGTGCTAGTGCGTCCCTTGGACAAGGCCTAAAGGGCTACACCTTC
NA	TRBJ2-1	TRBV18	TRBD1	CASSPYRTGKSGNEQFF	TGTGCCAGCTCACCATACAGGACAGGGAAAAGCGGCAATGAGCAGTTCTTC
NA	TRBJ1-4	TRBV6-5	NA	CASSYSDGGEKLFF	TGTGCCAGCAGTTATAGCGACGGGGGTGAAAAACTGTTTTTT
NA	TRBJ1-6	TRBV25-1	NA	CASSEFQGQNNSPLHF	TGTGCCAGCAGTGAATTCCAAGGACAGAATAATTCACCCCTCCACTTT
NA	TRBJ1-5	TRBV19	TRBD1	CASTDLRGQNQPQHF	TGTGCCAGTACCGATCTTAGGGGGCAAAATCAGCCCCAGCATTTT
NA	TRBJ1-2	TRBV6-6	TRBD1	CASSQLRDRDGYTF	TGTGCCAGCAGTCAACTCCGGGACAGGGATGGCTACACCTTC
once	TRBJ2-1	TRBV7-9	NA	CASSLDTYNEQFF	TGTGCCAGCAGCTTAGACACATACAATGAGCAGTTCTTC
NA	TRBJ2-3	TRBV11-2	NA	CASSLGQGRTDTQYF	TGTGCCAGCAGCTTAGGGCAGGGTCGAACAGATACGCAGTATTTT
NA	TRBJ1-2	TRBV6-5	NA	CASSYLGDIYGYTF	TGTGCCAGCAGTTACTTGGGGGACATCTATGGCTACACCTTC
NA	TRBJ1-2	TRBV2	NA	CASSLLQDYGDYGYTF	TGTGCCAGCAGTCTTCTGCAGGATTACGGTGACTATGGCTACACCTTC
NA	TRBJ2-2	TRBV6-1	NA	CASSDQVHGELFF	TGTGCCAGCAGTGACCAGGTTCACGGGGAGCTGTTTTTT
NA	TRBJ2-1	TRBV3-1/TRBV3-2	NA	CASSQARNEQFF	TGTGCCAGCAGCCAGGCGAGGAATGAGCAGTTCTTC
NA	TRBJ1-1	TRBV4-1	NA	CASSQGRGGGNTEAFF	TGCGCCAGCAGCCAAGGCCGTGGGGGGGGGAACACTGAAGCTTTCTTT
few	TRBJ2-7	TRBV10-2	NA	CASSESRRGSSYEQYF	TGCGCCAGCAGTGAGTCACGGCGGGGTTCCTCCTACGAGCAGTACTTC
once	TRBJ2-2	TRBV19	TRBD2	CASSPGLGNTGELFF	TGTGCCAGTAGTCCAGGACTAGGGAACACCGGGGAGCTGTTTTTT
NA	TRBJ2-3	TRBV3-1/TRBV3-2	TRBD2	CASSPAGGGAGNTQYF	TGTGCCAGCAGCCCCGCGGGCGGGGGGGCCGGGAATACGCAGTATTTT